This T cell receptor (beta chain) was recovered during a study of regulatory T cells in long-lasting Graves disease. Study-wide background: By definition, persistent Graves' disease involved antithyroid drugs for over 5 years alongside positive TSH receptor antibodies. Study outcomes and limitations: The work looked only at peripheral blood and did not look at thyroid tissue. Persistent Graves' patients had lower TCR diversity than newly diagnosed ones.

Assembly of TCR beta libraries relied on iRepertoire HTBI primers together with Arm-PCR of CDR3 regions. TCRdb independently ran MiXCR on the multiplex PCR reads; one entry per CDR3 protein. The sample contains 390,000 or so distinct CDR3 sequences, roughly 20% of which appear only once. The time point is: persistent/refractory GD, antithyroid drugs over 5 years with positive TRAb. There was RNA extracted from PBMCs, and the TCR library was made from it. Patients met American Thyroid Association criteria for Graves' disease. This clonotype was observed at least ten times. Its target is not known. The TCR was taken from a woman aged 40 to 50 with Graves disease. The source material was peripheral blood mononuclear cells (PBMCs), sampled when the disease was refractory, from a patient treated with antithyroid drugs.

The CDR3 reads CSVDREGTGETQYF. For the CDR3, the DNA is TGCAGCGTTGACAGGGAGGGGACGGGGGAGACCCAGTACTTC. The chain combines TRBV29-1 with TRBJ2-5; TRBD2 matches at 7 bases. The V segment lost 3 bases and the J segment 5 bases; nucleotides outside the gene matches: 9. The CDR3 extends over 14 amino acids. CDR1 and CDR2 (germline): SQVTM, ANQGSEA.